This passage covers 10 T cell receptor beta chains from one sample sequenced in a study of molecular identifiers for immune sequencing clone quantification. MiXCR, applied by TCRdb to the PCR reads, yields one record per CDR3 protein. This table has fewer than 45,000 distinct CDR3 sequences, about 19% appearing once. The sequenced sample consisted of naive CD8+ T cells from blood, with Jurkat cell RNA spiked in. This sample's subset: FACS-sorted CD8+CD4-CCR7+CD45RA+ naive T cells. These receptors were taken from a human donor in good health. Some libraries in this study had Jurkat cell RNA spiked in.

This clonotype was recorded many times. The rearrangement links TRBV5-1 to TRBJ2-1, with 10 bases aligning to TRBD1. The V gene end was trimmed by 5 bases and the J gene end by 8 bases; junction bases not matched to a gene: 7. The germline gives CDR1 SGHRS, CDR2 YFSETQ. This CDR3 comprises 14 residues. The CDR3 nucleotides read TGCGCCAGCAGGTGGACAGGGGGGGGCGATGAGCAGTTCTTC. Its protein is CASRWTGGGDEQFF.

This clonotype was found a few times. This sequence joins TRBV29-1 and TRBJ2-7; a weak D match, TRBD2 (5 bases). The CDR3 contains 13 residues. The germline gives CDR1 SQVTM, CDR2 ANQGSEA. The ends were cut back, 3 bases at V and 3 bases at J, with 12 bases in the middle. CDR3 amino acids: CSVDSGKNYEQYF. CDR3 DNA: TGCAGCGTTGACTCGGGGAAGAACTACGAGCAGTACTTC.

For this clonotype: A much larger clone differs from this one at a single base, so this may be a read error. The chain links TRBV12-3 or TRBV12-4 to TRBJ2-5, with D maybe TRBD1 (6 bases). Between the trimmed V and J ends, which lost 2 bases and 2 bases, there was a span of 15 bases. The CDR3 covers 16 residues. CDR3 sequence: CASSLRGEGDQETQYF. The CDR3 region has the DNA TGTGCCAGCAGTTTACGTGGCGAGGGGGATCAAGAGACCCAGTACTTC.

As concerns this clonotype: This clone may be a read error of a much larger clone one base away. The chain combines TRBV12-3 or TRBV12-4 with TRBJ2-4, with D uncertain. The CDR3 loop spans 13 amino acids. The CDR3, as DNA: TGTGCCAGCAGTTCGACGACCAAAAACATTCGGTACTTC. This codes for CASSSTTKNIRYF.

The sample holds many counts of this clonotype. The chain joins TRBV19 to TRBJ1-1; unclear D gene. Germline loops: CDR1 LNHDA, CDR2 SQIVND (reference sequence). V lost 5 bases and J 5 bases, leaving 15 bases between the germline ends. The CDR3 is made up of 14 amino acids. Written as DNA, the CDR3 is TGTGCCAGTAGTTTACCGGGAACGTATACTGAAGCTTTCTTT. Its protein product is CASSLPGTYTEAFF.

Worth noting for this clonotype: Possible read error: a much larger clone is one base away. The rearrangement uses TRBV14 and TRBJ2-7; unclear D gene. In germline, CDR1 is SGHDN, CDR2 FVKESK. The CDR3 totals 15 residues. The CDR3: CAGSRYGVSSYEQYF. The CDR3 nucleotides are TGTGCCGGCAGCCGATACGGAGTAAGCTCCTACGAGCAGTACTTC.

Remarks on this clonotype: This may be a read error, as it is one base from a much larger clone. V is TRBV3-1 and J is TRBJ2-3; D gene ambiguous. The CDR3 consists of 13 residues. The germline V gene has CDR1 LGHDT and CDR2 YNNKEL (reference sequence). The CDR3 protein is CASSQVSRDTQCF. The CDR3 DNA follows: TGTGCCAGCAGCCAAGTCTCAAGGGATACGCAGTGTTTT.

The chain employs TRBV19 and TRBJ2-2; D call uncertain. Trimming stripped 1 base from V and 1 base from J, with 7 bases between. From germline, CDR1 is LNHDA and CDR2 SQIVND (reference sequence). The CDR3 runs to 15 residues. CDR3 DNA sequence: TGTGCCAGTAGTATAGCGAGCAGGAACACCGGGGAGCTGTTTTTT. Its protein is CASSIASRNTGELFF.

In its sample, this clonotype was seen many times. The gene calls are TRBV20-1 and TRBJ2-7, with D uncertain. Trimming shortened V by 3 bases and J by 0 bases, and 15 bases separated the two germline ends. The CDR3 sequence is 15 residues long. Germline V lookup: CDR1 DFQATT, CDR2 SNEGSKA (reference sequence). Written as DNA, the CDR3 is TGCAGTGCTAGGGCCTGGACGTCTAACTCCTACGAGCAGTACTTC. Encoded protein: CSARAWTSNSYEQYF.

In its sample, this clonotype was seen many times. The V and J genes are TRBV28 and TRBJ1-1, with a possible D match to TRBD1 (6 bases). V lost 6 bases and J 10 bases, leaving 18 bases between the germline ends. The V gene's germline CDR1 is MDHEN and CDR2 SYDVKM. CDR3 length equals 13 residues. The DNA of the CDR3 is TGTGCCAGCAGCCGCCCTGGACAGATCGGAGCTTTCTTT. It specifies CASSRPGQIGAFF.